Each of the 18 T cell receptor beta chains below was sequenced from the same sample in a study of blood T cells in healthy people across ages. Primed by a sample-barcoded 5' primer and a J-beta primer mix, a second PCR proceeded for about 6 to 11 cycles. TCRdb reanalysed the 5' RACE reads using MiXCR and keeps one entry per CDR3 protein. The data show approximately 2,000,000 distinct CDR3 sequences, more than 35% seen once. Sequencing was carried out using blood. The source of these receptors is a human donor in good health.

Of note for this clonotype: The junction departs from the called germline gene at one end, perhaps through a read error. The chain combines TRBV6-6 with TRBJ2-1; the match to TRBD2 covers 7 bases. Per the germline V gene, CDR1 is MNHNY and CDR2 is SVGAGI (reference sequence). The CDR3 is made up of 17 amino acids. CDR3 protein: CAGSPISMGGTRGEQFF. For the CDR3, the DNA is TGTGCCGGCAGTCCAATATCCATGGGGGGGACGAGGGGTGAGCAGTTCTTC.

This rearrangement joins TRBV5-1 to TRBJ2-7, with TRBD2 identical over 7 bases. With 2 bases clipped from V and 0 bases from J, the junction kept 8 bases outside the gene matches. Germline V gene sequence: CDR1 SGHRS, CDR2 YFSETQ. This CDR3 has 16 amino acids. The CDR3 protein is CASSFQSGGISYEQYF. For the CDR3, the DNA is TGCGCCAGCAGCTTCCAGTCGGGGGGAATCTCCTACGAGCAGTACTTC.

This clonotype was detected ten times or more. This chain connects TRBV7-6 to TRBJ2-7; D is uncertain. The CDR3 is made up of 13 amino acids. Germline CDR1 reads SGHVS; CDR2 reads FNYEAQ. V lost 3 bases, J lost 4 bases, and 10 bases lay in between. The CDR3 reads CASSLGPGYEQYF. DNA for the CDR3: TGTGCCAGCAGCTTGGGTCCGGGTTACGAGCAGTACTTC. Full variable domain (outside the CDR3, taken from reference TRBV7-6 and TRBJ2-7): GAGVSQSPRYKVTKRGQDVALRCDPISGHVSLYWYRQALGQGPEFLTYFNYEAQQDKSGLPNDRFSAERPEGSISTLTIQRTEQRDSAMYRCASSLGPGYEQYFGPGTRLTVT.

J is TRBJ2-1 and V is TRBV4-3; TRBD2 is a possible D gene (6 bases). Germline lookup yields CDR1 LGHNA and CDR2 YSLEER. The V end lost 1 base, the J end lost 8 bases, and 12 bases lay between the germline ends. The CDR3 runs 14 residues. CDR3: CASSQVAGRHEQFF. For the CDR3, the DNA is TGCGCCAGCAGCCAAGTGGCAGGGAGGCATGAGCAGTTCTTC.

J is TRBJ2-7 and V is TRBV20-1; weak D call: TRBD2 (5 bases). V was clipped by 4 bases and J by 0 bases, with 10 bases between them. Germline V gene lookup returns CDR1 DFQATT and CDR2 SNEGSKA (reference sequence). The CDR3 is 13 amino acids. CDR3 sequence reads: CSAINDYSYEQYF. The CDR3, as DNA: TGCAGTGCTATCAATGACTACTCCTACGAGCAGTACTTC.

This chain joins TRBV13 and TRBJ1-6; D is unclear. The CDR3 runs to 15 residues. Trimming removed 4 bases at V and 7 bases at J, with 14 bases between. Germline CDR1 is PRHDT and CDR2 is FYEKMQ (reference sequence). The CDR3 protein is CASSSRASGNSPLHF. DNA of the CDR3: TGTGCCAGCAGCTCCCGGGCCTCGGGGAATTCACCCCTCCACTTT.

Written as DNA, the CDR3 is TGTGCCAGCAGCTTCCCCCGGCGGGGGCAGTACAATGAGCAGTTCTTC. This gives the protein CASSFPRRGQYNEQFF. This chain joins TRBV7-9 and TRBJ2-1; possibly TRBD2 for D (7 bases). The V end was cut by 3 bases, the J end by 4 bases, with 16 bases between. From germline, CDR1 is SEHNR and CDR2 FQNEAQ (reference sequence). The CDR3 is 16 residues long.

This clonotype was picked up a small number of times. This chain connects TRBV20-1 to TRBJ2-1, with a possible D match to TRBD2 (7 bases). V lost 2 bases and J lost 6, with 11 bases in between. Germline V lookup: CDR1 DFQATT, CDR2 SNEGSKA (reference sequence). This CDR3 spans 13 amino acids. The DNA for the CDR3 is TGCAGTGCTAGATCGGGGGGCCTCAATGAGCAGTTCTTC. It translates to CSARSGGLNEQFF.

This clonotype was counted between two and nine times. The gene calls are TRBV7-3 and TRBJ2-1, with D possibly being TRBD2 (5 bases). CDR3 length equals 17 residues. The germline V and J ends were trimmed by 4 bases and 3 bases, with 19 bases remaining between them. In germline, CDR1 is SGHTA, CDR2 FQGTGA. The CDR3, as DNA: TGTGCCAGCAGCTCAACGGTCCCTAGTGAGGGCTACAATGAGCAGTTCTTC. Translation gives CASSSTVPSEGYNEQFF.

A few counts support this clonotype. The rearrangement joins TRBV6-1 to TRBJ1-2; a possible D gene is TRBD1 (6 bases). The length of the CDR3 is 13 residues. The V gene lost 3 bases and the J gene lost 5 bases, with 10 bases spanning the gap. The germline gives CDR1 MNHNS, CDR2 SASEGT. The CDR3 sequence is CASSDSDRYGYTF. Written as DNA, the CDR3 is TGTGCCAGCAGTGACTCGGACAGATATGGCTACACCTTC.

This clonotype was observed a single time. The J gene is TRBJ2-2, the V gene TRBV15; D call uncertain. Germline V CDR1 and CDR2: LNHNV, YYDKDF (reference sequence). CDR3 size: 15 residues. The V end lost 3 bases, the J end lost 3 bases, and 11 bases lay between the germline ends. The CDR3 coding sequence is TGTGCCACCAGCAGGGACCCAGGTCACACCGGGGAGCTGTTTTTT. Translated, it gives CATSRDPGHTGELFF.

The chain uses TRBV12-3 or TRBV12-4 and TRBJ2-7; tentatively, D is TRBD2 (7 bases). V was clipped by 5 bases and J by 6 bases, with 17 bases between them. The CDR3 length is 14 residues. The CDR3 coding sequence is TGTGCCAGCAGTCCCGCGGGGGACACCTGCGAGCAGTACTTC. Residues: CASSPAGDTCEQYF.

This clonotype was observed a few times. The chain uses TRBV5-1 and TRBJ2-6, with 7 bases matching TRBD2. The CDR3 is 19 residues long. Trimming cost V 0 bases and J 0 bases; bases outside gene matches: 9. Germline V gene data show CDR1 as SGHRS and CDR2 as YFSETQ. As DNA, the CDR3 is TGCGCCAGCAGCTTGGTTGGGGGAGGGCTCCTCTCTGGGGCCAACGTCCTGACTTTC. It specifies CASSLVGGGLLSGANVLTF.

This chain joins TRBV29-1 and TRBJ2-1, with D perhaps TRBD1 or TRBD2 (5 bases each). Germline values: CDR1 SQVTM, CDR2 ANQGSEA. Trimming took off 2 bases at V and 8 bases at J, with 22 bases between the two ends. CDR3 length: 16 residues. For the CDR3, the DNA is TGCAGCGTTGAAAAATGGGACGAGGGATCCCGCGATGAGCAGTTCTTC. Amino acid sequence: CSVEKWDEGSRDEQFF.

This chain uses TRBV29-1 with TRBJ1-1; TRBD1 matches at 9 bases. The germline gives CDR1 SQVTM, CDR2 ANQGSEA. The CDR3 loop spans 15 amino acids. The J segment lost 0 bases and the V segment lost 4 bases, leaving 6 bases of the junction unmatched. Here the CDR3 DNA reads TGCAGCGTTGCTCTAAGACAGGGGGTGAACACTGAAGCTTTCTTT. It is translated as CSVALRQGVNTEAFF.

This chain links TRBV13 with TRBJ2-1; 9 positions match TRBD2. In germline, CDR1 is PRHDT, CDR2 FYEKMQ (reference sequence). The CDR3 has 16 amino acids. V lost 2 bases, J lost 4 bases, and 6 bases stayed unmatched. CDR3 sequence: CASSLLGGGVYNEQFF. CDR3 coding DNA: TGTGCCAGCAGCTTATTGGGCGGGGGGGTTTACAATGAGCAGTTCTTC.

This chain joins TRBV11-3 and TRBJ1-4; no clear D gene. Germline CDR1 reads SGHNT; CDR2 reads YENEEA. The CDR3 length is 15 residues. Trimming stripped 3 bases from V and 0 bases from J, with 8 bases between. This chain's CDR3 is CASSFWGPTNEKLFF. The CDR3 DNA follows: TGTGCCAGCAGCTTCTGGGGTCCAACTAATGAAAAACTGTTTTTT.

The chain joins TRBV7-9 to TRBJ2-7; tentative D call: TRBD2 (6 bases). V dropped 5 bases and J dropped 0 bases, with 17 bases sitting between them. Germline values: CDR1 SEHNR, CDR2 FQNEAQ (reference sequence). The CDR3 has 16 residues. Here the CDR3 reads CASSLNSAGISYEQYF. The CDR3 nucleotides read TGTGCCAGCAGCCTTAACTCGGCGGGGATCTCCTACGAGCAGTACTTC.